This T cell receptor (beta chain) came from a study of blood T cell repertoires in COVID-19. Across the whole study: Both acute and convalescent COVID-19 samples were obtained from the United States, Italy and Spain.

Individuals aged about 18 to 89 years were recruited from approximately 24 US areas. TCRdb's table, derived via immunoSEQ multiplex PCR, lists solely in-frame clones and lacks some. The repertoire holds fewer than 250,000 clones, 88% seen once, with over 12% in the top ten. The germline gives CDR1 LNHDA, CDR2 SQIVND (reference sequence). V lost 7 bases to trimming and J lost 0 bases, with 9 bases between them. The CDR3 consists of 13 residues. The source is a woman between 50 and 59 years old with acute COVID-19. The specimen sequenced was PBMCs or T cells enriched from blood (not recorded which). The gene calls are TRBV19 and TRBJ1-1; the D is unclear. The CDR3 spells CASNSGMNTEAFF. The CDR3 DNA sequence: TGTGCCAGTAATTCCGGGATGAACACTGAAGCTTTCTTT. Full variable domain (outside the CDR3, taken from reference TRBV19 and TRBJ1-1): DGGITQSPKYLFRKEGQNVTLSCEQNLNHDAMYWYRQDPGQGLRLIYYSQIVNDFQKGDIAEGYSVSREKKESFPLTVTSAQKNPTAFYLCASNSGMNTEAFFGQGTRLTVV.